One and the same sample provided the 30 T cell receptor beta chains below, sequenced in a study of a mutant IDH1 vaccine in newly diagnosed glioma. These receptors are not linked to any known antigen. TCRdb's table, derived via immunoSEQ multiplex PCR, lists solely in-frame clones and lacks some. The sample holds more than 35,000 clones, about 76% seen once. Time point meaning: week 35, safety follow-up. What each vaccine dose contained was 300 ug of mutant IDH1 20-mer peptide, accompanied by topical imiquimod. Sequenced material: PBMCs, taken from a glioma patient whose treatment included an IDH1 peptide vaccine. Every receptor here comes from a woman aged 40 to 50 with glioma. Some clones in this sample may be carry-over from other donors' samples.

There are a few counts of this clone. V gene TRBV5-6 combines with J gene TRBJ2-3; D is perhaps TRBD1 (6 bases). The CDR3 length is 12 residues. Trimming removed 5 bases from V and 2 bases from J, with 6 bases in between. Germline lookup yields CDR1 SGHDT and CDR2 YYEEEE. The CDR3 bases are TGTGCCAGCAGGGGACACACAGATACGCAGTATTTT. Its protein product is CASRGHTDTQYF.

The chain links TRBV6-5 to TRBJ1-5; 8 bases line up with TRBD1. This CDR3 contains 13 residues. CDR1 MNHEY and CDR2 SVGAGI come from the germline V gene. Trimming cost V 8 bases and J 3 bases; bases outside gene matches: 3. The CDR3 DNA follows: TGTGCCAGCCGGGACAGGCTCAATCAGCCCCAGCATTTT. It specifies CASRDRLNQPQHF.

CDR3 amino acids: CSVEKDSPYEQYF. Written as DNA, the CDR3 is TGCAGCGTTGAGAAGGACTCTCCCTACGAGCAGTACTTC. The chain has TRBV29-1 and TRBJ2-7, with a weak D call TRBD2 (5 bases). This CDR3 contains 13 residues. V lost 3 bases and J lost 2, with 11 bases in between. Germline CDR1 is SQVTM and CDR2 is ANQGSEA.

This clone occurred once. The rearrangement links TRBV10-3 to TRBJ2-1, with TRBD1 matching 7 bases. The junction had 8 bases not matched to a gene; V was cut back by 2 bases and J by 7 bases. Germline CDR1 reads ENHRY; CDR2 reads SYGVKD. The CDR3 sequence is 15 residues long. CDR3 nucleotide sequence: TGTGCCATCAGTGAGCCCTTACAGGGGTTGAATGAGCAGTTCTTC. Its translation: CAISEPLQGLNEQFF.

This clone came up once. The CDR3: CASSQVGGNEKLFF. The CDR3 DNA reads TGTGCCAGCAGCCAAGTAGGGGGGAATGAAAAACTGTTTTTT. The chain joins TRBV4-2 to TRBJ1-4, with D tentatively TRBD1 (6 bases). Trimming took 1 base from V and 5 from J, leaving 8 bases between them. Germline V gene lookup returns CDR1 LGHNA and CDR2 YNFKEQ. The CDR3 runs 14 residues.

The DNA of the CDR3 is TGTGCCAGCAGTATAAACAGGGTCTACGAGCAGTACTTC. Translated: CASSINRVYEQYF. This rearrangement joins TRBV6-5 to TRBJ2-7; TRBD1 might be the D (6 bases). The V and J ends lost 5 bases and 3 bases respectively, with 11 bases between them. The CDR3 is 13 amino acids. Germline assignment: CDR1 MNHEY and CDR2 SVGAGI.

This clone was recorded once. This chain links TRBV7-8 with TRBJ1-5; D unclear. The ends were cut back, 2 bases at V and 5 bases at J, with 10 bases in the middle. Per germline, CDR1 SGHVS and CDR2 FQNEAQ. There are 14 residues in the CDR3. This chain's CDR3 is CASSLRRPDQPQHF. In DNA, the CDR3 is TGTGCCAGCAGCTTAAGGCGCCCCGATCAGCCCCAGCATTTT. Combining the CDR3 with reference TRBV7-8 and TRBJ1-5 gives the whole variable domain GAGVSQSPRYKVAKRGQDVALRCDPISGHVSLFWYQQALGQGPEFLTYFQNEAQLDKSGLPSDRFFAERPEGSVSTLKIQRTQQEDSAVYLCASSLRRPDQPQHFGDGTRLSIL.

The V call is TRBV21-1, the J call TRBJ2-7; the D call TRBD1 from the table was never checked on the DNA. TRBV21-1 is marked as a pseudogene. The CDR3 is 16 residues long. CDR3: CASNSLGTGDNYEQYF. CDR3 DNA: TGTGCCAGCAACTCCCTAGGGACAGGGGACAACTACGAGCAGTACTTC.

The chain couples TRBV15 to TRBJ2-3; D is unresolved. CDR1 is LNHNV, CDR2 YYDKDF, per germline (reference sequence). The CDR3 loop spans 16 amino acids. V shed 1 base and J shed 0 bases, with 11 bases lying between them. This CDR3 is CATSRGAGVSTDTQYF. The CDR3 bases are TGTGCCACCAGCAGAGGGGCAGGCGTCAGCACAGATACGCAGTATTTT. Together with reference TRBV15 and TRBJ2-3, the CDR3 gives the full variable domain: DAMVIQNPRYQVTQFGKPVTLSCSQTLNHNVMYWYQQKSSQAPKLLFHYYDKDFNNEADTPDNFQSRRPNTSFCFLDIRSPGLGDTAMYLCATSRGAGVSTDTQYFGPGTRLTVL.

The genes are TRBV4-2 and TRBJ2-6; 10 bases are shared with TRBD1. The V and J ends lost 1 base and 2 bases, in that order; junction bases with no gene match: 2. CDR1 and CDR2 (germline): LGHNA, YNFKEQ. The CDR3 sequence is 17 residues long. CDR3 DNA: TGTGCCAGCAGCCAAGGACAGGGGGCAGCTGGGGCCAACGTCCTGACTTTC. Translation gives CASSQGQGAAGANVLTF.

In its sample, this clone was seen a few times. In DNA form, the CDR3 reads TGCGCCAGCAGCTTGGGGGCGAGCTCTGGAAACACCATATATTTT. Translated, it gives CASSLGASSGNTIYF. The chain uses TRBV5-1 and TRBJ1-3; no clear D gene. The CDR3 sequence is 15 residues long. Trimming removed 0 bases at V and 0 bases at J, with 7 bases between. In germline, CDR1 is SGHRS, CDR2 YFSETQ.

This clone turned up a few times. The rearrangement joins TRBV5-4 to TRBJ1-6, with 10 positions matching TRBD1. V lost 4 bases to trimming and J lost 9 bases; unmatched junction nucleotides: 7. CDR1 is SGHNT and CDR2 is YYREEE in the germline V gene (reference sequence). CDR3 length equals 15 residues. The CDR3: CASSPDDRGRSPLHF. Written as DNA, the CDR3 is TGTGCCAGCAGCCCGGATGACAGGGGGCGTTCACCCCTCCACTTT.

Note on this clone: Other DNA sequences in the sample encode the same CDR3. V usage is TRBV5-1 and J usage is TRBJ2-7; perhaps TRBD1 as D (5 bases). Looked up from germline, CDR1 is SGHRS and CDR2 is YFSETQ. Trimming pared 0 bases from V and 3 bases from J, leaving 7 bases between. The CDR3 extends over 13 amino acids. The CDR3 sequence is CASSLGQHYEQYF. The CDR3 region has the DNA TGCGCCAGCAGCTTGGGACAGCACTACGAGCAGTACTTC.

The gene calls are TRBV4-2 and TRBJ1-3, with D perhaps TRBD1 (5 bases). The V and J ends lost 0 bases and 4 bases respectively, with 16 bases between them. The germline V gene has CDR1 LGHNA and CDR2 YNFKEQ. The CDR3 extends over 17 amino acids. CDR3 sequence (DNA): TGTGCCAGCAGCCAAGATTCGCGACAGTGGAAAGGAAACACCATATATTTT. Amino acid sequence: CASSQDSRQWKGNTIYF.

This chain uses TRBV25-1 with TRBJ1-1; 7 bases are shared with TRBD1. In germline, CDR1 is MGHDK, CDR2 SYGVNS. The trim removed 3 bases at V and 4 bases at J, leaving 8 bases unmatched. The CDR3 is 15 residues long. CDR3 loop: CASSDQGVFSTEAFF. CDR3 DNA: TGTGCCAGCAGTGACCAGGGGGTCTTCAGCACTGAAGCTTTCTTT. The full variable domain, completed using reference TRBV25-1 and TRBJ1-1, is EADIYQTPRYLVIGTGKKITLECSQTMGHDKMYWYQQDPGMELHLIHYSYGVNSTEKGDLSSESTVSRIRTEHFPLTLESARPSHTSQYLCASSDQGVFSTEAFFGQGTRLTVV.

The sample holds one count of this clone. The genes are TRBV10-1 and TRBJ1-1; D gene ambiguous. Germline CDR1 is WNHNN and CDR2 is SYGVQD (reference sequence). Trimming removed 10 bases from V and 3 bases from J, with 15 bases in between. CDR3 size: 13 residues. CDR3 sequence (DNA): TGCGCCACTGCCCCCCGGAGCGACACTGAAGCTTTCTTT. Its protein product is CATAPRSDTEAFF.

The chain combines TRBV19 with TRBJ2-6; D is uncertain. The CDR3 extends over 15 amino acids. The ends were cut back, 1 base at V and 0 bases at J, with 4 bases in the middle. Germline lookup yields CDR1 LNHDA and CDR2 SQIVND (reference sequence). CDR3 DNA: TGTGCCAGTAGTATAGTTCACTCTGGGGCCAACGTCCTGACTTTC. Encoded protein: CASSIVHSGANVLTF.

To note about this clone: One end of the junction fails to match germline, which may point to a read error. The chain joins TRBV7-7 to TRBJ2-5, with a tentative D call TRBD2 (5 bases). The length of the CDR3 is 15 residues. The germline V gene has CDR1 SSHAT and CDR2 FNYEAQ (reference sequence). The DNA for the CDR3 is TGTGCTAGCAGCTTACGGGTGGGGAGTGAGGAGACCCAGTACTTC. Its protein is CASSLRVGSEETQYF.

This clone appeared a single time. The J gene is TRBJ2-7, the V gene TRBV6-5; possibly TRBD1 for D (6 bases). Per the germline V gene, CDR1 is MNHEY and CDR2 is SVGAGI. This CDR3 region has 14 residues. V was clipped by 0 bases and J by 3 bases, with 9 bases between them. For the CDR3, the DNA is TGTGCCAGCAGTTACTCAGGGACACACTACGAGCAGTACTTC. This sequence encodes CASSYSGTHYEQYF.

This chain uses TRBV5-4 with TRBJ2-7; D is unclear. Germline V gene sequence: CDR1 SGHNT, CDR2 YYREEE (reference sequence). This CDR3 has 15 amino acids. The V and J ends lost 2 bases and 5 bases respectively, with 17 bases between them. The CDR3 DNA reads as TGTGCCAGCAGCTTTACGCCAAGCGCAGTCCACGAGCAGTACTTC. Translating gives CASSFTPSAVHEQYF.

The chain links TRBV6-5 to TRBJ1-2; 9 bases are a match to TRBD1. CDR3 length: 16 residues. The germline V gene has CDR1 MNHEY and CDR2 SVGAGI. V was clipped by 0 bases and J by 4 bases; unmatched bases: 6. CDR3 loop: CASSYSEQGAGYGYTF. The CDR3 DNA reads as TGTGCCAGCAGTTACTCCGAACAGGGGGCTGGCTATGGCTACACCTTC.

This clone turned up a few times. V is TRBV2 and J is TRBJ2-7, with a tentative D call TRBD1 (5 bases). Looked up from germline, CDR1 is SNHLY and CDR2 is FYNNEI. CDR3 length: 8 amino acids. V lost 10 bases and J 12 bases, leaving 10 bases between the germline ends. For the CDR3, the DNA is TGTGCCACCAGGCAGGGGTACTTC. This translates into CATRQGYF.

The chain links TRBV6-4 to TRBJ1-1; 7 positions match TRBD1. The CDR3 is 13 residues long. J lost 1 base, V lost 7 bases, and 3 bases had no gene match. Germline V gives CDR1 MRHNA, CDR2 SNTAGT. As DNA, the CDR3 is TGTGCCAGCACCGGACAGGAGAACACTGAAGCTTTCTTT. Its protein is CASTGQENTEAFF.

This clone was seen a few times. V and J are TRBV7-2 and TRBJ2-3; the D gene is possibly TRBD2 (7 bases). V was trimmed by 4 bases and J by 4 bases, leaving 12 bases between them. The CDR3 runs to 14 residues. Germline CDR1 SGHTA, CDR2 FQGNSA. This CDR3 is CASSSRGAADTQYF. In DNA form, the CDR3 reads TGTGCCAGCAGCTCTCGGGGGGCCGCAGATACGCAGTATTTT.

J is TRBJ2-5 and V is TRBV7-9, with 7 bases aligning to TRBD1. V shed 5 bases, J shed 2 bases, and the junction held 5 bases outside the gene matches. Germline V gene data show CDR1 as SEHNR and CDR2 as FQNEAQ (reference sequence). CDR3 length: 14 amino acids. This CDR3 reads CASSPRQGQETQYF. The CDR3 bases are TGTGCCAGCAGCCCCCGACAGGGTCAAGAGACCCAGTACTTC.

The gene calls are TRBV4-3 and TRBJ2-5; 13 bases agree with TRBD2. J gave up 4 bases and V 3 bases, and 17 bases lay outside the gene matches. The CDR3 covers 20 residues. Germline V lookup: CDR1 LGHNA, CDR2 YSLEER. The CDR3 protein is CASSHDRLLAGGPSGETQYF. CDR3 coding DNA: TGCGCCAGCAGCCACGACCGTCTACTAGCGGGAGGGCCTTCGGGAGAGACCCAGTACTTC.

CDR3 protein: CASSEYGDILSFF. As DNA, the CDR3 is TGTGCCAGCAGTGAGTATGGGGATATCTTGTCTTTCTTT. V is TRBV25-1 and J is TRBJ1-1; D is uncertain. This CDR3 contains 13 residues. Germline loops: CDR1 MGHDK, CDR2 SYGVNS. Between the trimmed V and J ends, which lost 3 bases and 12 bases, there was a span of 17 bases.

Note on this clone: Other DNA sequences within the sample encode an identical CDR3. The CDR3 bases are TGTGCCAGCAGCCTGACAGGGGTGAACACTGAAGCTTTCTTT. Translation: CASSLTGVNTEAFF. The genes are TRBV7-6 and TRBJ1-1, with TRBD1 matching 8 bases. CDR3 size: 14 residues. Losses at the gene ends were 5 bases for V and 0 bases for J; bases not matched to a gene: 2. Germline V gene sequence: CDR1 SGHVS, CDR2 FNYEAQ.

The CDR3 DNA sequence: TGTGCCAGCGAGGGGCAGGACCTCACCGGGGAGCTGTTTTTT. Residues: CASEGQDLTGELFF. The rearrangement uses TRBV13 and TRBJ2-2, with D perhaps being TRBD1 or TRBD2 (5 bases each). This CDR3 contains 14 residues. V was cut by 8 bases and J by 4 bases, with 14 bases left in between. CDR1 and CDR2 from the germline V gene are PRHDT and FYEKMQ (reference sequence).

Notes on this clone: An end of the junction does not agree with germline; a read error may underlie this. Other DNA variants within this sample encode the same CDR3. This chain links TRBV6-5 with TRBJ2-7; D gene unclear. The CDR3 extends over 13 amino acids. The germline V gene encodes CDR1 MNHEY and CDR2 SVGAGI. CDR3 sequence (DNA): TGTGCCAGCAAATTGGAGTCCTCCTATGAGCAGTACTTC. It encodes CASKLESSYEQYF.